This TCR beta chain was retrieved from a study of blood T cell repertoires in COVID-19. With 6 bases removed from V and 1 base from J, the gap between germline ends came to 12 bases. CDR1 is SEHNR and CDR2 is FQNEAQ in the germline V gene (reference sequence). The CDR3 has 14 residues. Sequencing was performed with immunoSEQ multiplex PCR; in TCRdb, only in-frame clones are kept and a portion is missing. The table lists approximately 200,000 clones, approximately 90% of them singletons, with less than 1.5% in the top ten. Source material: PBMCs or T cells enriched from blood (not recorded which). The V gene is TRBV7-9, the J gene TRBJ1-2; D remains ambiguous. This TCR was sampled from a young man who had recovered from COVID-19. The CDR3 region is CASRIRHLNYGYTF. The CDR3 bases are TGTGCCAGCAGAATCAGACACCTTAACTATGGCTACACCTTC.